These 16 T cell receptor beta chains share one sample of origin, sequenced in a study of T cell clones after liver transplantation. The table came from immunoSEQ multiplex PCR; TCRdb's copy has only in-frame clones and leaves some out. This table has about 25,000 clones, more than 65% appearing once. Source: CD4+ T cells from blood, taken before liver transplant. The receptors shown here come from a human donor who received a liver transplant.

Only one count was recorded for this clone. The V call is TRBV4-3, the J call TRBJ1-3; D remains unclear. The CDR3 is 15 residues long. CDR1 and CDR2 from the germline V gene are LGHNA and YSLEER. V was pared by 1 base and J by 0 bases, with 7 bases between. The DNA of the CDR3 is TGCGCCAGCAGCCAAGGACCGAGCTCTGGAAACACCATATATTTT. The encoded protein is CASSQGPSSGNTIYF.

The V gene is TRBV9, the J gene TRBJ2-1, with 11 bases matching TRBD1. The junction had 4 bases not matched to a gene; V was cut back by 0 bases and J by 8 bases. In germline, CDR1 is SGDLS, CDR2 YYNGEE. This CDR3 has 15 residues. The CDR3 here is CASSVGDRGRDEQFF. The CDR3 DNA is TGTGCCAGCAGCGTAGGGGACAGGGGGAGAGATGAGCAGTTCTTC.

The chain is built from TRBV7-2 and TRBJ2-2, with no clear D. The CDR3 sequence is 15 residues long. The V gene's germline CDR1 is SGHTA and CDR2 FQGNSA. Trimming removed 6 bases at V and 0 bases at J, with 11 bases between. CDR3 sequence reads: CASSRATTNTGELFF. For the CDR3, the DNA is TGTGCCAGCAGTCGTGCCACTACGAACACCGGGGAGCTGTTTTTT.

The chain uses TRBV21-1 and TRBJ2-1; TRBD2 is the table's D call, not checked against the DNA. TRBV21-1 is a pseudogene locus. The CDR3 is made up of 14 amino acids. The CDR3 nucleotides are TGTGCCAGCAGCAAGGGCGGGGGGCGAGGTGAGCAGTTCTTC. Its protein is CASSKGGGRGEQFF.

The chain is built from TRBV5-1 and TRBJ2-7; 11 bases fit TRBD1. This CDR3 spans 16 amino acids. The V and J ends lost 4 bases and 4 bases, in that order; junction bases with no gene match: 10. Germline assignment: CDR1 SGHRS and CDR2 YFSETQ. CDR3 DNA sequence: TGCGCCAGCAGCCCTGGCGGGACAGGGGGTAGTTACGAGCAGTACTTC. This codes for CASSPGGTGGSYEQYF.

J is TRBJ2-5 and V is TRBV7-2; D is possibly TRBD2 (5 bases). Trimming took 1 base from V and 5 from J, leaving 8 bases between them. The CDR3 loop spans 13 amino acids. Germline values: CDR1 SGHTA, CDR2 FQGNSA. The CDR3 region has the DNA TGTGCCAGCAGCTTAGGTTTAGCGGAGACCCAGTACTTC. Its protein is CASSLGLAETQYF.

The rearrangement links TRBV27 to TRBJ2-6; D is ambiguous. The germline V gene has CDR1 MNHEY and CDR2 SMNVEV (reference sequence). The CDR3 loop spans 14 amino acids. Trimming took 0 bases from V and 2 from J, leaving 2 bases between them. DNA for the CDR3: TGTGCCAGCAGTTTATCGGCTGGGGCCAACGTCCTGACTTTC. Its translation: CASSLSAGANVLTF.

The V gene is TRBV28, the J gene TRBJ2-1; tentatively, D is TRBD1 or TRBD2 (6 bases each). The germline V and J ends were trimmed by 7 bases and 7 bases, with 23 bases remaining between them. The CDR3 runs 16 residues. Germline CDR1 reads MDHEN; CDR2 reads SYDVKM. The CDR3 sequence: CASTSTGTRAGNEQFF. DNA of the CDR3: TGTGCCAGCACCTCGACCGGGACACGGGCGGGGAATGAGCAGTTCTTC.

The genes are TRBV11-2 and TRBJ2-7; 10 nucleotides align to TRBD2. The CDR3 runs to 16 residues. V shed 1 base, J shed 1 base, and the junction held 4 bases outside the gene matches. CDR1 is SGHAT and CDR2 is FQNNGV in the germline V gene. CDR3 DNA sequence: TGTGCCAGCAGCTTAGTAGTAGCGGGGGGATCCTACGAGCAGTACTTC. Translating gives CASSLVVAGGSYEQYF.

The J gene is TRBJ1-1, the V gene TRBV6-1, with a weak D call TRBD1 (6 bases). The CDR3 has 15 residues. Deletions cut 7 bases from V and 11 bases from J, with 26 bases between. CDR1 and CDR2 from the germline V gene are MNHNS and SASEGT. CDR3 sequence: CASTKPETGAGDAFF. The CDR3 DNA reads TGTGCCAGCACAAAGCCGGAGACGGGGGCAGGGGATGCTTTCTTT.

On this clone itself: The identical CDR3 is also encoded by other nucleotide sequences in the sample. The chain has TRBV5-1 and TRBJ2-7, with unresolved D. V lost 0 bases and J lost 3, with 4 bases in between. The CDR3 contains 12 residues. Germline V gene sequence: CDR1 SGHRS, CDR2 YFSETQ. CDR3: CASSLGDYEQYF. CDR3 in DNA: TGCGCCAGCAGCTTGGGTGACTACGAGCAGTACTTC.

A few counts support this clone. The chain joins TRBV19 to TRBJ1-5, with D uncertain. V lost 0 bases and J 6 bases, leaving 6 bases between the germline ends. There are 13 residues in the CDR3. Germline lookup yields CDR1 LNHDA and CDR2 SQIVND (reference sequence). The CDR3 coding sequence is TGTGCCAGTAGTATAGAAGTAGGTCAGCCCCAGCATTTT. Amino acid sequence: CASSIEVGQPQHF.

The chain has TRBV4-3 and TRBJ2-1, with 7 bases matching TRBD2. This CDR3 has 14 residues. With V trimmed by 4 bases and J by 0 bases, 0 bases remained unmatched. Germline values: CDR1 LGHNA, CDR2 YSLEER. The CDR3, as DNA: TGCGCCAGCAGCCTAGCGGGCTCCTACAATGAGCAGTTCTTC. It translates to CASSLAGSYNEQFF.

The chain joins TRBV4-3 to TRBJ2-1; 10 positions match TRBD2. The CDR3 runs 15 residues. The germline CDR1 and CDR2 sequences are LGHNA and YSLEER. Losses at the gene ends were 1 base for V and 12 bases for J; bases not matched to a gene: 9. CDR3 in DNA: TGCGCCAGCAGCCAAGGGCTAGCGGGAGCTGTAGGGCAGTTCTTC. Encoded protein: CASSQGLAGAVGQFF.

The chain carries TRBV10-1 and TRBJ2-3; 7 bases line up with TRBD2. Germline V lookup: CDR1 WNHNN, CDR2 SYGVQD (reference sequence). V lost 4 bases, J lost 2 bases, and 6 bases stayed unmatched. The CDR3 is 15 residues long. The CDR3 reads CASSGGTTNTDTQYF. CDR3 nucleotide sequence: TGCGCCAGCAGTGGCGGGACTACTAACACAGATACGCAGTATTTT.

This clone was seen more than once but under ten times. The chain recombines TRBV21-1 with TRBJ2-2; whether TRBD2, the table's D call, matches the DNA was not checked. TRBV21-1 is designated a pseudogene. CDR3 length: 15 residues. The CDR3: CASSLKKRNTGELFF. The CDR3 DNA follows: TGTGCCAGCAGTCTTAAAAAGCGGAACACCGGGGAGCTGTTTTTT.